The 21 T cell receptor beta chains below were found in one sample sequenced in a study of a mutant IDH1 vaccine in newly diagnosed glioma. For these TCRs, the target antigens are not known. Time point denoted: week 23, last vaccination. Doses consisted of 300 ug of mutant IDH1 20-mer peptide each, paired with topical imiquimod. The table came from immunoSEQ multiplex PCR; TCRdb's copy has only in-frame clones and leaves some out. The sample lists approximately 60,000 clones, 80% to 85% occurring once. The sample was PBMCs, taken from a glioma patient whose treatment included an IDH1 peptide vaccine. Receptors originate from a woman in her forties with glioma. Some clones in this sample may be carry-over from other donors' samples.

The chain employs TRBV6-5 and TRBJ1-4; 10 bases match TRBD1. Germline V gene lookup returns CDR1 MNHEY and CDR2 SVGAGI. With 7 bases clipped from V and 9 bases from J, the junction kept 8 bases outside the gene matches. The CDR3 is made up of 14 amino acids. CDR3 bases: TGTGCCAGCACTCCCGGGACAGGGGTTCAAAAACTGTTTTTT. This encodes CASTPGTGVQKLFF.

The CDR3 loop is CSVNGGHSYNEQFF. The CDR3, as DNA: TGCAGCGTCAACGGGGGCCACTCCTACAATGAGCAGTTCTTC. The chain links TRBV29-1 to TRBJ2-1, with D perhaps being TRBD1 or TRBD2 (6 bases each). V shed 6 bases and J shed 0 bases, with 12 bases lying between them. Germline V gene sequence: CDR1 SQVTM, CDR2 ANQGSEA. The CDR3 is 14 residues long.

The rearrangement joins TRBV5-1 to TRBJ2-5, with D possibly being TRBD1 (6 bases). V shed 4 bases and J shed 3 bases, with 10 bases lying between them. Germline V gives CDR1 SGHRS, CDR2 YFSETQ. The CDR3 is made up of 13 amino acids. In DNA, the CDR3 is TGCGCCAGCAGCACAGGGAAGAAAGAGACCCAGTACTTC. Protein: CASSTGKKETQYF.

Here the CDR3 DNA reads TGTGCCAGCAGCTTAGGGGTCCTAGCGGGGGATTCGGATACGCAGTATTTT. Protein: CASSLGVLAGDSDTQYF. The chain carries TRBV7-2 and TRBJ2-3; 10 bases agree with TRBD2. J gave up 6 bases and V 1 base, and 10 bases lay outside the gene matches. This CDR3 has 17 residues. Germline-derived CDR1 and CDR2 are SGHTA and FQGNSA.

The chain carries TRBV4-1 and TRBJ1-2; maybe TRBD1 (5 bases). CDR3 size: 14 residues. Germline V gene lookup returns CDR1 MGHRA and CDR2 YSYEKL. Between the trimmed V and J ends, which lost 0 bases and 3 bases, there was a span of 8 bases. Here the CDR3 reads CASSQEPGHYGYTF. CDR3 DNA: TGCGCCAGCAGCCAAGAACCAGGGCACTATGGCTACACCTTC.

This rearrangement joins TRBV6-5 to TRBJ1-4; the D gene is possibly TRBD1 (6 bases). The germline V and J ends were trimmed by 5 bases and 13 bases, with 17 bases remaining between them. The CDR3 is 13 amino acids. Germline V gene lookup returns CDR1 MNHEY and CDR2 SVGAGI. CDR3 residues: CASSRQRKGGLFF. As DNA, the CDR3 is TGTGCCAGCAGTCGACAGCGTAAAGGGGGACTGTTTTTT.

The V and J genes are TRBV30 and TRBJ1-2; tentatively, D is TRBD1 (6 bases). Germline CDR1 is GTSNPN and CDR2 is SVGIG (reference sequence). The CDR3 length is 13 residues. V was trimmed by 1 base and J by 6 bases, leaving 12 bases between them. The CDR3 spells CAWSATGWHGYTF. For the CDR3, the DNA is TGTGCCTGGAGTGCTACAGGGTGGCATGGCTACACCTTC.

The chain joins TRBV7-9 to TRBJ2-7; TRBD2 agrees at 8 bases. CDR1 and CDR2 (germline): SEHNR, FQNEAQ (reference sequence). V dropped 3 bases and J dropped 7; count of bases not matched to a gene: 2. The CDR3 has 12 amino acids. The CDR3 here is CASSFTGGEQYF. The CDR3 DNA is TGTGCCAGCAGCTTCACGGGAGGGGAGCAGTACTTC.

This clone was picked up one time. The chain recombines TRBV6-6 with TRBJ2-3; weak D call: TRBD1 (5 bases). V was clipped by 7 bases and J by 0 bases, with 11 bases between them. The germline CDR1 and CDR2 sequences are MNHNY and SVGAGI (reference sequence). The length of the CDR3 is 14 residues. Written as DNA, the CDR3 is TGTGCCAGCATTCCGACAGTTAGCACAGATACGCAGTATTTT. Translated, it gives CASIPTVSTDTQYF.

The V and J genes are TRBV7-8 and TRBJ1-1; D is ambiguous. The V end lost 1 base, the J end lost 4 bases, and 13 bases lay between the germline ends. Germline values: CDR1 SGHVS, CDR2 FQNEAQ. This CDR3 has 15 residues. In DNA, the CDR3 is TGTGCCAGCAGCTTAGTCGCAGGACGGAGCACTGAAGCTTTCTTT. Translating it yields CASSLVAGRSTEAFF. Full variable domain (rest looked up from reference TRBV7-8 and TRBJ1-1): GAGVSQSPRYKVAKRGQDVALRCDPISGHVSLFWYQQALGQGPEFLTYFQNEAQLDKSGLPSDRFFAERPEGSVSTLKIQRTQQEDSAVYLCASSLVAGRSTEAFFGQGTRLTVV.

This clone was detected a few times. The chain carries TRBV21-1 and TRBJ1-2; TRBD1 was called by the table and not checked on the DNA. TRBV21-1 is designated a pseudogene. The CDR3 totals 16 residues. The CDR3 reads CASSKVGSDRGYGYTF. The CDR3 DNA follows: TGTGCCAGCAGCAAAGTAGGATCGGACAGGGGCTATGGCTACACCTTC.

This clone ranks as medium-sized. V and J are TRBV29-1 and TRBJ1-6; TRBD1 matches 8 bases. The V gene end was trimmed by 7 bases and the J gene end by 9 bases; junction bases not matched to a gene: 8. Germline lookup yields CDR1 SQVTM and CDR2 ANQGSEA. CDR3 size: 13 residues. The CDR3 nucleotides are TGCAGCGGTTCACAGGGGGAGGGTTCACCCCTCCACTTT. Its protein product is CSGSQGEGSPLHF.

This chain links TRBV7-2 with TRBJ2-3; TRBD2 agrees at 11 bases. CDR3 length: 17 residues. CDR1 and CDR2 (germline): SGHTA, FQGNSA. J was trimmed by 4 bases and V by 3 bases; bases with no gene match: 9. The CDR3 region is CASSFLPSGGRSDTQYF. The CDR3 nucleotides read TGTGCCAGCAGCTTCCTCCCTAGCGGGGGGCGGTCAGATACGCAGTATTTT. Variable domain in full (rest from reference TRBV7-2 and TRBJ2-3): GAGVSQSPSNKVTEKGKDVELRCDPISGHTALYWYRQSLGQGLEFLIYFQGNSAPDKSGLPSDRFSAERTGGSVSTLTIQRTQQEDSAVYLCASSFLPSGGRSDTQYFGPGTRLTVL.

This clone was counted only a few times. V and J are TRBV7-9 and TRBJ2-1; a possible D gene is TRBD1 (6 bases). V was clipped by 1 base and J by 3 bases, with 7 bases between them. CDR1 and CDR2 (germline): SEHNR, FQNEAQ (reference sequence). The CDR3 consists of 14 residues. DNA for the CDR3: TGTGCCAGCAGCTTAGTACAGGGCTACAATGAGCAGTTCTTC. This encodes CASSLVQGYNEQFF.

The sample holds a few counts of this clone. The V call is TRBV19, the J call TRBJ1-5; TRBD1 agrees at 7 bases. V trimming: 7 bases; J trimming: 4 bases; junction bases outside the gene matches: 7. The CDR3 loop spans 14 amino acids. Germline V gene sequence: CDR1 LNHDA, CDR2 SQIVND (reference sequence). The CDR3 sequence is CASTEDRRNQPQHF. The DNA of the CDR3 is TGTGCCAGTACCGAGGACAGGAGGAATCAGCCCCAGCATTTT.

The chain employs TRBV6-6 and TRBJ1-2; tentatively, D is TRBD1 (6 bases). V was clipped by 9 bases and J by 4 bases, with 18 bases between them. The CDR3 is made up of 14 amino acids. Looked up from germline, CDR1 is MNHNY and CDR2 is SVGAGI (reference sequence). CDR3 DNA sequence: TGTGCCAGTATCCCTAGGAAAGGGGGCTATGGCTACACCTTC. This translates into CASIPRKGGYGYTF.

The chain recombines TRBV10-1 with TRBJ1-2, with a possible D match to TRBD1 (5 bases). The CDR3 is 13 residues long. V lost 5 bases and J 0 bases, leaving 7 bases between the germline ends. Per the germline V gene, CDR1 is WNHNN and CDR2 is SYGVQD (reference sequence). The CDR3 DNA sequence: TGCGCCAGCAGTCGGGGGACTAACTATGGCTACACCTTC. Translated, it gives CASSRGTNYGYTF.

This clone is a singleton in its sample. This chain joins TRBV7-9 and TRBJ1-1, with no clear D. The V gene lost 1 base and the J gene lost 4 bases, with 10 bases spanning the gap. The CDR3 has 14 residues. Germline values: CDR1 SEHNR, CDR2 FQNEAQ (reference sequence). The DNA of the CDR3 is TGTGCCAGCAGCTTAGTCGGGCGCAGCACTGAAGCTTTCTTT. Amino acids: CASSLVGRSTEAFF. Using reference TRBV7-9 and TRBJ1-1 for the parts outside the CDR3, the full variable domain is DTGVSQNPRHKITKRGQNVTFRCDPISEHNRLYWYRQTLGQGPEFLTYFQNEAQLEKSRLLSDRFSAERPKGSFSTLEIQRTEQGDSAMYLCASSLVGRSTEAFFGQGTRLTVV.

The chain links TRBV18 to TRBJ1-2; D is unclear. This CDR3 has 14 residues. Trimming left V 1 base short and J 6 bases short, with 12 bases between. Germline V gene sequence: CDR1 KGHSH, CDR2 LQKENI. This CDR3 reads CASSPLLQIHGYTF. DNA for the CDR3: TGTGCCAGCTCACCACTCCTACAGATACATGGCTACACCTTC.

Here the CDR3 reads CASNGDNEQFF. CDR3 nucleotide sequence: TGTGCCAGCAATGGGGACAATGAGCAGTTCTTC. The rearrangement joins TRBV2 to TRBJ2-1, with no clear D. Germline assignment: CDR1 SNHLY and CDR2 FYNNEI. The CDR3 loop spans 11 amino acids. The V end was cut by 7 bases, the J end by 5 bases, with 6 bases between.

The rearrangement links TRBV19 to TRBJ1-1; D is uncertain. V was shortened by 8 bases and J by 0 bases, with 7 bases between the two germline ends. The CDR3 covers 12 residues. Germline CDR1 is LNHDA and CDR2 is SQIVND (reference sequence). The DNA for the CDR3 is TGTGCCAGTGCGGGCTTGAACACTGAAGCTTTCTTT. This codes for CASAGLNTEAFF. Using reference TRBV19 and TRBJ1-1 for the parts outside the CDR3, the full variable domain is DGGITQSPKYLFRKEGQNVTLSCEQNLNHDAMYWYRQDPGQGLRLIYYSQIVNDFQKGDIAEGYSVSREKKESFPLTVTSAQKNPTAFYLCASAGLNTEAFFGQGTRLTVV.